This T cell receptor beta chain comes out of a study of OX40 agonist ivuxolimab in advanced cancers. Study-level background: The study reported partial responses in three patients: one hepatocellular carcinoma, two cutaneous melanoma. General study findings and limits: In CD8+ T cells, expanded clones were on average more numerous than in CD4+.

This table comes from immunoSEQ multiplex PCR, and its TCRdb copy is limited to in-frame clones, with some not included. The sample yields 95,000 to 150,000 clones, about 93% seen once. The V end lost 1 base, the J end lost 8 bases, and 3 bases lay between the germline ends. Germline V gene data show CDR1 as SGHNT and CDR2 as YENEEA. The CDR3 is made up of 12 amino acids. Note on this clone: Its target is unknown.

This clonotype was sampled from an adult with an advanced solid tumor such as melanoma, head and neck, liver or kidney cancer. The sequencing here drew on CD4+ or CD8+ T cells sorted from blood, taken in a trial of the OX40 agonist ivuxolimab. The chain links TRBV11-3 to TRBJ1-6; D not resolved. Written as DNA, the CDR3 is TGTGCCAGCAGCTTAGGAGATTCACCCCTCCACTTT. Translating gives CASSLGDSPLHF.